These T cell receptor beta chains were read from a single sample in a study of CXCR3-negative and CXCR3-positive naive CD8 T cells. TCRdb processed the 5' RACE reads again and assigns one entry to each CDR3 protein, with no DNA. Listed are some 130,000 distinct CDR3 sequences; roughly 0.3% falls within the top ten. Sequenced input: naive CXCR3- CD8+ T cells from blood. The receptor set was obtained from a human donor in good health. Some clones in this sample may be carry-over from other donors' samples. Each CDR3 is given with its conserved first and last residue. The order of the fields is V gene, J gene, CDR3 protein.

TRBV15	TRBJ1-2	CATSGWTDFRENYGYTF
TRBV29-1	TRBJ2-1	CSVEMGAYNEQFF
TRBV6-5	TRBJ2-7	CASSYGSGYEQYF
TRBV5-1	TRBJ2-1	CASSLGYRTSGHEQFF
TRBV29-1	TRBJ2-7	CSVDGQGLGEGYEQYF
TRBV14	TRBJ2-3	CASSQIRADTQYF
TRBV19	TRBJ2-2	CASSIADRYTGELFF
TRBV5-6	TRBJ2-7	CASSLPSGVSSYEQYF
TRBV3-1	TRBJ1-5	CASSSRGSNQPQHF
TRBV7-9	TRBJ1-2	CASSPAGQATYGYTF
TRBV7-9	TRBJ2-5	CALWGLQETQYF
TRBV11-3	TRBJ2-1	CASSLEGLAGGVNEQFF
TRBV13	TRBJ1-1	CASTKMRGNTEAFF
TRBV4-3	TRBJ2-5	CASSQRSGSQETQYF
TRBV9	TRBJ1-1	CASSVAGGGSAAEAFF
TRBV4-3	TRBJ2-7	CASGLTYGTYEQYF
TRBV27	TRBJ2-7	CASSSRGGGASHEQYF
TRBV29-1	TRBJ2-5	CSVGGGLADARAKETQYF
TRBV29-1	TRBJ2-5	CSGTRINQETQYF
TRBV7-9	TRBJ2-7	CASSRGLSYEQYF
TRBV29-1	TRBJ2-5	CSVDSGVGETQYF
TRBV12-3/TRBV12-4	TRBJ2-1	CASSLISGGPPNEQFF
TRBV2	TRBJ2-7	CASSYLAGETYEQYF
TRBV30	TRBJ2-7	CAWSPAGGIYEQYF
TRBV20-1	TRBJ2-7	CSARNRHSSYEQYF
TRBV5-8	TRBJ2-7	CASSLRGTVYEQYF
TRBV7-2	TRBJ2-3	CASSLVVQDTQYF
TRBV6-5	TRBJ2-1	CASSTGQGDYNEQFF